This T cell receptor (beta chain) came from a study of blood T cells in healthy people across ages. The table lists this clonotype with a few counts. A J-beta primer mix and a sample-barcoded 5' primer were used in a second PCR of roughly 6 to 12 cycles. TCRdb reanalysed the 5' RACE reads using MiXCR and keeps one entry per CDR3 protein. The sample has 800,000 or so distinct CDR3 sequences, 20% to 30% seen once. This CDR3 has 14 residues. The germline V and J ends were trimmed by 1 base and 5 bases, with 11 bases remaining between them. Germline V lookup: CDR1 SGHTA, CDR2 FQGNSA. These same records also appear under a second study, on T cells of mothers and their children. That study reports: Mothers gave over 9 million TCR beta CDR3 reads each, and children about 3 million each.

The gene calls are TRBV7-2 and TRBJ2-5; a possible D gene is TRBD2 (5 bases). The source is a boy between 5 and 17 years old in good health. Sequencing was done on a sample of blood. CDR3 region: CASSLVEAMETQYF. CDR3 DNA: TGTGCCAGCAGCTTAGTGGAGGCGATGGAGACCCAGTACTTC.